This T cell receptor (beta chain) was retrieved from a study of early T cells in non-severe SARS-CoV-2 infection. Turning to the study itself: Chains were unpaired, as sequencing was done on bulk RNA from unsorted whole blood. General study points: The study's VDJdb matching favored anti-spike CD8 responses and missed private and CD4 specificities.

Each CDR3 protein gets one entry after TCRdb re-called the 5' RACE reads with MiXCR. The data contain around 72,000 distinct CDR3 sequences, about 9.4% of them singletons. Germline-derived CDR1 and CDR2 are LGHNA and YSLEER. The ends lost 0 bases at V and 7 bases at J; junction bases unmatched: 4. CDR3 size: 14 residues. This clonotype was recorded a few times. Its antigen is as yet unknown. This clonotype was obtained from an adult who was a healthcare worker with PCR-confirmed SARS-CoV-2 infection or an uninfected control (not recorded which). The rearrangement joins TRBV4-3 to TRBJ2-7; 9 positions match TRBD1. Sequencing was performed on whole blood, taken at baseline. CDR3 nucleotides: TGCGCCAGCAGCCAAGATCAGGGGACAGGGGAGCAGTACTTC. Its translation is CASSQDQGTGEQYF.